The rows below give T cell receptor beta chains drawn from one sample of a study of T cell responses to AZD1222 COVID-19 vaccine. TCRdb keeps only in-frame clones here, not all; method: immunoSEQ multiplex PCR. This repertoire shows roughly 130,000 clones, about 93% found once; its top ten account for roughly 6.6%. The starting material was peripheral blood, obtained on day 0 of AZD1222 vaccination. The receptors were sampled from an adult in good health. CDR3s include the opening cysteine and the closing phenylalanine or tryptophan. D genes are given only for firm matches. Clone size is not always given. Where it is, it says once, few, many or a class for expanded clones.

V,size,D,J,DNA,CDR3
TRBV6-6,.,.,TRBJ1-1,TGTGCCAGCAGTTACTCTCCGGACTGGCATGAAGCTTTCTTT,CASSYSPDWHEAFF
TRBV2,once,TRBD2,TRBJ2-1,TGTGCCAGCAGGCCAACTAGCGGGATGAACAATGAGCAGTTCTTC,CASRPTSGMNNEQFF
TRBV13,.,.,TRBJ1-1,TGTGCCAGCAGCATCAGGGCGAACACTGAAGCTTTCTTT,CASSIRANTEAFF
TRBV19,once,.,TRBJ1-2,TGTGCCAGTAGGAGGGGCAGGGGCGACTATGGCTACACCTTC,CASRRGRGDYGYTF
TRBV18,.,TRBD2,TRBJ2-1,TGTGCCAGCTCACGGGCTAGCGGGAGCTCTTATGGGTACAATGAGCAGTTCTTC,CASSRASGSSYGYNEQFF
TRBV19,.,TRBD2,TRBJ2-2,TGTGCCAGTAGTTGGTTAGGACAGGGGCCGTCTAGCGGGAGGAAGAGCACCGGGGAGCTGTTTTTT,CASSWLGQGPSSGRKSTGELFF
TRBV9,.,.,TRBJ2-7,TGTGCCAGCAGCTTGGACCAAACCTACGAGCAGTACTTC,CASSLDQTYEQYF
TRBV25-1,.,.,TRBJ2-2,TGTGCCAGCAGTTCAGGGTTTGGCGGGGAGCTGTTTTTT,CASSSGFGGELFF
TRBV3-1/TRBV3-2,.,.,TRBJ2-1,TGTGCCAGCAGCCAAGGGTACAATGAGCAGTTCTTC,CASSQGYNEQFF
TRBV28,.,.,TRBJ1-1,TGTGCCAGCAGCCAGGGTTTCGGTGAAGCTTTCTTT,CASSQGFGEAFF
TRBV28,.,TRBD1,TRBJ2-7,TGTGCCAGCAGAGAGACAGGGGGTAAAGCCTACGAGCAGTACTTC,CASRETGGKAYEQYF
TRBV19,few,TRBD2,TRBJ2-3,TGTGCCAGTACCATCACTAGCGGATCCACAGATACGCAGTATTTT,CASTITSGSTDTQYF
TRBV4-1,.,TRBD1,TRBJ2-5,TGCGCCAGCAGCCAAGCGATTTCAGGGGGTGAGACCCAGTACTTC,CASSQAISGGETQYF
TRBV5-1,.,.,TRBJ2-7,TGCGCCAGCAGCTTGGGGGGATGGACTACACGGGATGAGCAGTACTTC,CASSLGGWTTRDEQYF
TRBV6-5,.,TRBD2,TRBJ2-3,TGTGCCAGCAGTTCGCGACTAGCGGGAGGACGGCATACGCAGTATTTT,CASSSRLAGGRHTQYF
TRBV28,.,.,TRBJ1-1,TGTGCCAGCAGGGCAAAGGGACACACTGAAGCTTTCTTT,CASRAKGHTEAFF
TRBV5-1,once,TRBD1,TRBJ1-6,TGCGCCAGCAGCCCCAGGGGGGGGCTTAATTCACCCCTCCACTTT,CASSPRGGLNSPLHF
TRBV7-2,.,.,TRBJ2-1,TGTGCCAGCAGCTTCCTAGCGTCTTACAATGAGCAGTTCTTC,CASSFLASYNEQFF
TRBV2,.,.,TRBJ2-1,TGTGCTCGGGGTGATAGCGGCGCAAATGAGCAGTTCTTC,CARGDSGANEQFF
TRBV20-1,.,.,TRBJ2-5,TGCAGTGCCCGCTCCCAAGAGACCCAGTACTTC,CSARSQETQYF
TRBV7-6,.,.,TRBJ2-7,TGTGCCAGCAGCTTAGGGGGCGGTATGTACGAGCAGTACTTC,CASSLGGGMYEQYF
TRBV6-6,.,TRBD2,TRBJ2-3,TGTGCCAGCAGTCGGAGCCCTAGCGGGAGTTTGACAGATACGCAGTATTTT,CASSRSPSGSLTDTQYF
TRBV11-2,.,TRBD1,TRBJ1-1,TGTGCCAGCAGCTCCGGACAGGGGAACACTGAAGCTTTCTTT,CASSSGQGNTEAFF
TRBV5-5,.,TRBD1,TRBJ2-1,TGTGCCAGCAGCTTGGACCCGGGACAGGGCCGTGAGCAGTTCTTC,CASSLDPGQGREQFF
TRBV27,.,.,TRBJ2-5,TGTGCCAGCAGTCTAGGGGAGACCCAGTACTTC,CASSLGETQYF
TRBV12-3/TRBV12-4,.,.,TRBJ1-1,TGTGCCAGCACCATAGCGGGCACTGAAGCTTTCTTT,CASTIAGTEAFF
TRBV7-2,.,.,TRBJ2-1,TGTGCCAGCAGCTTAACACCCCCCAATGAGCAGTTCTTC,CASSLTPPNEQFF
TRBV28,.,.,TRBJ2-1,TGTGCCAGCAGTTTAGCGGGGGCGCTAGATGAGCAGTTCTTC,CASSLAGALDEQFF
TRBV19,.,.,TRBJ1-5,TGTGCCAGTAGGATGGACGGCCGCAATCAGCCCCAGCATTTT,CASRMDGRNQPQHF
TRBV28,few,TRBD2,TRBJ2-1,TGTGCCAGCATCTCAGCGGGAGCCTCTGAGCAGTTCTTC,CASISAGASEQFF
TRBV19,.,.,TRBJ1-4,TGTGCCAGTACCGTGTGGGGGGACCGTGAAAAACTGTTTTTT,CASTVWGDREKLFF
TRBV11-2,.,.,TRBJ2-7,TGTGCCAGCAGTTATTCAGGAGGAGAACTTGACGAGCAGTACTTC,CASSYSGGELDEQYF
TRBV2,once,TRBD1,TRBJ1-2,TGTGCCATACCGGGACAGGGGGCTAACTATGGCTACACCTTC,CAIPGQGANYGYTF
TRBV30,once,TRBD2,TRBJ2-5,TGTGCCTGGAGGCCAGCGGGACAAGAGACCCAGTACTTC,CAWRPAGQETQYF
TRBV29-1,.,.,TRBJ1-1,TGCAGCGTTGGGGCAGGGGTATCGGAAGCTTTCTTT,CSVGAGVSEAFF
TRBV9,.,.,TRBJ2-1,TGTGCCAGCAGCGTAGATTGGAGGGGGGCTAATGAGCAGTTCTTC,CASSVDWRGANEQFF
TRBV10-3,.,.,TRBJ1-2,TGTGCCATCAGGGCGGACAGTTCCAACTATGGCTACACCTTC,CAIRADSSNYGYTF
TRBV11-3,once,TRBD2,TRBJ2-1,TGTGCCAGCAGCCTCTCACCGGGACTAGCGAACCCAAATGAGCAGTTCTTC,CASSLSPGLANPNEQFF
TRBV28,.,.,TRBJ1-4,TGTGCCAGCAGTTCCCCTAATGAAAAACTGTTTTTT,CASSSPNEKLFF
TRBV3-1/TRBV3-2,.,TRBD1,TRBJ2-1,TGTGCCAGCAGCCGGGACCGACAGGGGGCGTACAATGAGCAGTTCTTC,CASSRDRQGAYNEQFF